This T cell receptor beta chain was captured in a study of blood T cell repertoires in COVID-19. The wider study: PBMCs, B-cell-depleted T cells, or T cells were the source of the cDNA or gDNA that made up the material.

The germline V gene encodes CDR1 SGDLS and CDR2 YYNGEE. The CDR3 covers 14 residues. V shed 2 bases and J shed 1 base, with 7 bases lying between them. Some clones are missing from TCRdb's copy, which holds only in-frame ones; the method was immunoSEQ multiplex PCR. The sample includes 350,000 to 400,000 clones, roughly nine tenths of them seen just once. V gene TRBV9 combines with J gene TRBJ1-3; D ambiguous. The sample comprised PBMCs or T cells enriched from blood (not recorded which). The receptor was derived from a woman in her twenties or thirties who had recovered from COVID-19. As DNA, the CDR3 is TGTGCCAGCAGCGTTCGAGAATCTGGAAACACCATATATTTT. This sequence encodes CASSVRESGNTIYF.